Presented here are 15 T cell receptor beta chains from one specimen sequenced in a study of cytomegalovirus exposure and HLA in healthy donors. The study ran its PCR with 60 Vbeta and 13 Jbeta primers. Repertoires were generated with immunoSEQ multiplex PCR, while TCRdb's copy carries only in-frame clones and drops some. The data show 95,000 to 100,000 clones, with 75% to 90% seen just once and about 3.7% held by the top ten. The sequencing sample was made of PBMCs. All receptors come from a man between 25 and 39 years old in good health and CMV-seronegative.

This chain joins TRBV27 and TRBJ2-1; TRBD1 agrees at 8 bases. This CDR3 has 18 amino acids. Germline CDR1 is MNHEY and CDR2 is SMNVEV (reference sequence). V shed 1 base and J 0 bases; nucleotides not matched to a gene: 8. This chain's CDR3 is CASSLLARDRISYNEQFF. The CDR3 DNA follows: TGTGCCAGCAGTTTATTGGCCCGGGACAGGATCTCCTACAATGAGCAGTTCTTC.

About this clone itself: Likely a read error: the CDR3 ends without its conserved phenylalanine or tryptophan. The DNA is omitted, as the CDR3 cannot be located on it reliably, and the CDR3 follows TCRdb's listing. The rearrangement uses TRBV7-9 and TRBJ2-7; no DNA check was done on the table's D call, TRBD1. The CDR3 is 12 amino acids in total, end residues counted. Germline V CDR1 and CDR2: SEHNR, FQNEAQ (reference sequence). The CDR3 sequence: CASSDGTARAVY.

V usage is TRBV9 and J usage is TRBJ2-5, with 9 nucleotides matching TRBD1. V was clipped by 3 bases and J by 5 bases; unmatched bases: 2. The CDR3 runs 13 residues. Germline CDR1 SGDLS, CDR2 YYNGEE. The CDR3 region is CASSGGTGETQYF. The CDR3 nucleotides read TGTGCCAGCAGCGGGGGGACAGGGGAGACCCAGTACTTC.

This chain's CDR3 is CASSLIRAGAGYNEQFF. The CDR3 coding sequence is TGCGCCAGCAGCCTTATTCGAGCGGGAGCGGGCTACAATGAGCAGTTCTTC. J is TRBJ2-1 and V is TRBV4-1, with TRBD2 identical over 8 bases. The length of the CDR3 is 17 residues. Germline CDR1 and CDR2: MGHRA and YSYEKL. J gave up 3 bases and V 4 bases, and 11 bases lay outside the gene matches.

Written as DNA, the CDR3 is TGTGCCAGCAGCTTTGCGGCCTTTCCGAACACCGGGGAGCTGTTTTTT. Protein sequence: CASSFAAFPNTGELFF. This chain connects TRBV7-9 to TRBJ2-2, with D unresolved. CDR3 size: 16 residues. Germline V lookup: CDR1 SEHNR, CDR2 FQNEAQ (reference sequence). Trimming took off 3 bases at V and 0 bases at J, with 11 bases between the two ends.

This clone was recorded once. The chain links TRBV25-1 to TRBJ1-5; a weak D match, TRBD1 (5 bases). The V gene's germline CDR1 is MGHDK and CDR2 SYGVNS. The CDR3 is 14 residues long. V was cut by 1 base and J by 1 base, with 5 bases left in between. This CDR3 reads CASSESGSNQPQHF. CDR3 in DNA: TGTGCCAGCAGTGAATCAGGGAGCAATCAGCCCCAGCATTTT.

For this clone: One end of the junction fails to match germline, which may point to a read error. CDR3: CASSPPGLAGNAQFF. CDR3 bases: TGTGCCAGCAGCCCACCGGGACTAGCGGGAAATGCGCAGTTCTTC. The V call is TRBV14, the J call TRBJ2-1; 13 bases align to TRBD2. The CDR3 totals 15 residues. Germline CDR1 and CDR2: SGHDN and FVKESK. Filled out from reference TRBV14 and TRBJ2-1, the complete variable domain reads EAGVTQFPSHSVIEKGQTVTLRCDPISGHDNLYWYRRVMGKEIKFLLHFVKESKQDESGMPNNRFLAERTGGTYSTLKVQPAELEDSGVYFCASSPPGLAGNAQFFGPGTRLTVL.

The rearrangement links TRBV5-6 to TRBJ1-2; the D gene is possibly TRBD1 (5 bases). The CDR3 has 16 amino acids. Germline-derived CDR1 and CDR2 are SGHDT and YYEEEE. V lost 3 bases, J lost 6 bases, and 21 bases lay in between. The DNA of the CDR3 is TGTGCCAGCAGCTCCCGTTTGTTGGACAAGTTGGATGGCTACACCTTC. Translated, it gives CASSSRLLDKLDGYTF.

CDR3 amino acids: CASSPRGGRDYEQYF. CDR3 sequence (DNA): TGTGCCAGCAGCCCCCGAGGAGGAAGGGACTACGAGCAGTACTTC. The gene calls are TRBV7-6 and TRBJ2-7; a weak D match, TRBD2 (5 bases). The germline V and J ends were trimmed by 5 bases and 3 bases, with 17 bases remaining between them. Germline V gives CDR1 SGHVS, CDR2 FNYEAQ. The CDR3 extends over 15 amino acids.

The rearrangement joins TRBV7-9 to TRBJ2-7; 7 bases are shared with TRBD1. The CDR3 runs to 16 residues. Germline V CDR1 and CDR2: SEHNR, FQNEAQ (reference sequence). V shed 1 base and J 3 bases; nucleotides not matched to a gene: 9. CDR3 in amino acids: CASSLEGDSAYYEQYF. Written as DNA, the CDR3 is TGTGCCAGCAGCTTAGAGGGGGACAGCGCCTACTACGAGCAGTACTTC.

V and J are TRBV20-1 and TRBJ2-5; D may be TRBD2 (5 bases). The CDR3 extends over 11 amino acids. Trimming shortened V by 6 bases and J by 3 bases, and 8 bases separated the two germline ends. Per germline, CDR1 DFQATT and CDR2 SNEGSKA (reference sequence). CDR3 in amino acids: CSAYGEETQYF. DNA for the CDR3: TGCAGTGCCTACGGGGAAGAGACCCAGTACTTC.

The rearrangement joins TRBV27 to TRBJ2-5; 8 nucleotides match TRBD2. Germline lookup yields CDR1 MNHEY and CDR2 SMNVEV (reference sequence). The CDR3 is 19 residues long. Trimming removed 2 bases from V and 3 bases from J; junction bases left unmatched: 17. As DNA, the CDR3 is TGTGCCAGCAGTTTAAGTGGAGCGGGAGTAGCAGAAAATGAAGAGACCCAGTACTTC. Protein product: CASSLSGAGVAENEETQYF.

The chain is built from TRBV15 and TRBJ1-5; D remains unclear. The CDR3 has 15 residues. V dropped 0 bases and J dropped 7 bases, with 13 bases sitting between them. Germline loops: CDR1 LNHNV, CDR2 YYDKDF (reference sequence). CDR3: CATSRDLTGNQPQHF. In nucleotides, the CDR3 is TGTGCCACCAGCAGAGATCTAACCGGGAACCAGCCCCAGCATTTT.

This clone has more than one count but fewer than ten. The chain recombines TRBV9 with TRBJ2-3, with D perhaps matching TRBD2 (6 bases). The CDR3 runs 13 residues. The germline CDR1 and CDR2 sequences are SGDLS and YYNGEE. The germline V and J ends were trimmed by 0 bases and 10 bases, with 12 bases remaining between them. CDR3 in amino acids: CASSVVGGFPQYF. CDR3 coding DNA: TGTGCCAGCAGCGTAGTTGGAGGGTTCCCGCAGTATTTT.

J is TRBJ2-2 and V is TRBV9; possibly TRBD2 for D (5 bases). The germline CDR1 and CDR2 sequences are SGDLS and YYNGEE. Deletions cut 1 base from V and 2 bases from J, with 9 bases between. The CDR3 runs to 15 residues. The CDR3 is CASSVLSGNTGELFF. For the CDR3, the DNA is TGTGCCAGCAGCGTACTAAGCGGTAACACCGGGGAGCTGTTTTTT.